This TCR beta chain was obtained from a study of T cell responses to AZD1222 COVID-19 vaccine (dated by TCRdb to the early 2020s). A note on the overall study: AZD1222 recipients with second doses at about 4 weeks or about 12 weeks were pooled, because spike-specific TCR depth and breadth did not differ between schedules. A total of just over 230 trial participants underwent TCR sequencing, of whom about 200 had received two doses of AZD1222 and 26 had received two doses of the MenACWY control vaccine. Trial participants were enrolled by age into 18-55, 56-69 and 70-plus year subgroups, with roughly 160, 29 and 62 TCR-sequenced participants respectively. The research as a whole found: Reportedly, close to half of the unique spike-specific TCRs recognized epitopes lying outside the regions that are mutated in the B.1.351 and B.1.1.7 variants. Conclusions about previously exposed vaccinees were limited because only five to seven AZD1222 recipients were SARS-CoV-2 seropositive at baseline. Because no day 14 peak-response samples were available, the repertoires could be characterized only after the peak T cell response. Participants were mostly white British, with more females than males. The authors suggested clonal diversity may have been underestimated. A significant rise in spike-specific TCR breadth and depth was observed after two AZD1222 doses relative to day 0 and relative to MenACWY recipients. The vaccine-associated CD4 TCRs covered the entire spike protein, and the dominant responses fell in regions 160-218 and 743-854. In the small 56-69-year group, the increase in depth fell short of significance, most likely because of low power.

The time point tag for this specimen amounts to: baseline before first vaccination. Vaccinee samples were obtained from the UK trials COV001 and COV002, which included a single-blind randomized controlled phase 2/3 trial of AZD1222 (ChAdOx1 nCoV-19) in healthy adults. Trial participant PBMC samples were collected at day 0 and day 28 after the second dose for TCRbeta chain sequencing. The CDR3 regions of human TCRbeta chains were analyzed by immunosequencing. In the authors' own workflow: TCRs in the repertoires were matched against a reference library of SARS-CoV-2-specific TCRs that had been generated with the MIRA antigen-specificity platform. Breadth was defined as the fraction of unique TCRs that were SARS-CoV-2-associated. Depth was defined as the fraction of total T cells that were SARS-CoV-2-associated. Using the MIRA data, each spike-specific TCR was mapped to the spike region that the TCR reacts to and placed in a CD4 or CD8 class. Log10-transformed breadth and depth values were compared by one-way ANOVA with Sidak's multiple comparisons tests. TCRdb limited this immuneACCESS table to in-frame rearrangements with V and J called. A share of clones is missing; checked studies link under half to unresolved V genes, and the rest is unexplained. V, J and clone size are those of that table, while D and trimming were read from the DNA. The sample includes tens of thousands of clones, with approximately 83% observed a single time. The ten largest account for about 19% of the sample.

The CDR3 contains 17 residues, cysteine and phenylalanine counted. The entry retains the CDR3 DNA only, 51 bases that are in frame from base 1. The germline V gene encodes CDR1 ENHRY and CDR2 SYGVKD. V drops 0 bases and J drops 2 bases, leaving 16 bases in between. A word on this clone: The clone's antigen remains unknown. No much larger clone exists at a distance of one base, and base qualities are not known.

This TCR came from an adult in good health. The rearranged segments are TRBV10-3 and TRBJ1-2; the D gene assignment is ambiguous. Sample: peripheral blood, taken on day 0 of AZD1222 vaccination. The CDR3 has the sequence CAISESNASGRNYGYTF. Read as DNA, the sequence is TGTGCCATCAGTGAGTCGAACGCTTCAGGTCGGAACTATGGCTACACCTTC.